The present TCR beta chain was sequenced within a study of T cell changes during pregnancy in multiple sclerosis. V gave up 4 bases and J gave up 0 bases, with 15 bases separating them. The CDR3 runs 16 residues. Germline V gene data show CDR1 as SNHLY and CDR2 as FYNNEI. Using immunoSEQ multiplex PCR, the repertoire was profiled, and TCRdb retains in-frame clones only, with some absent. The sample has approximately 44,000 clones, around 93% seen once. The TCR sequence derives from a female donor with multiple sclerosis, enrolled in a pregnancy study. The source material was CD4+ T cells from peripheral blood mononuclear cells, sampled in the third trimester of pregnancy. The rearrangement uses TRBV2 and TRBJ1-2; D not certain. CDR3 loop: CASSARQRVANYGYTF. The CDR3 coding sequence is TGTGCCAGCAGTGCCCGTCAGCGGGTAGCTAACTATGGCTACACCTTC.